The present entry profiles one TCR beta chain with its context. Its antigen target is currently unknown. Base qualities are missing; no much larger clone stands one base away. For sequencing of the TCRbeta CDR3 region, genomic DNA was extracted from the sorted cells. The immunoSEQ Assay was used for sequencing of TCRbeta CDR3 regions. TCRdb took over this immuneACCESS table, retaining in-frame rearrangements with V and J assigned. Such tables are incomplete; in checked studies, under half of the missing clones stem from an unresolved V gene, and the remainder is unexplained. This sample holds 65,000 or so clones; approximately 88% were observed only once. The ten most abundant clones make up roughly 5.1% of the sample. Patients with a history of autoimmune disease or receiving systemic immunosuppression were excluded from the trial. Peripheral blood for TCR sequencing was collected from all dose cohorts at baseline, on cycle 4 day 1, and on cycle 7 day 1. The samples were drawn from a first-in-human, open-label, multicenter phase I dose-escalation trial of ivuxolimab. Adults with locally advanced or metastatic head and neck squamous cell, hepatocellular, melanoma or renal cell carcinoma were enrolled in the trial. Before TCR sequencing, CD4+ T cells and CD8+ T cells were sorted from peripheral blood as separate populations.

This sample was taken from a study of OX40 agonist ivuxolimab in advanced cancers. About the full investigation: Ivuxolimab was a fully human IgG2 agonistic monoclonal antibody targeting the costimulatory receptor OX40 (CD134). Intravenous ivuxolimab was administered to patients every 2 weeks at six dose levels: 0.01, 0.1, 0.3, 1.5, 3 and 10 mg/kg. Of the approximately 54 dose-escalation patients, hepatocellular carcinoma was present in 19, melanoma in around 15, renal cell carcinoma in 9 and head and neck cancer in 9. A male proportion of 75% to 85% and a mean age of 60 years, ranging from 23 to 79, were recorded for the dose-escalation cohort. Patients were allowed to have had prior anti-PD-1, anti-PD-L1 or anti-CTLA-4 therapy, and 40% to 45% of the dose-escalation patients had previously received checkpoint inhibitors. Partial responses occurred in three dose-escalation patients, of whom one had hepatocellular carcinoma and two had cutaneous melanoma. Peripheral TCRbeta sequencing was intended to test whether TCR sequence diversity was altered and clonal T-cell expansion was caused by ivuxolimab. The paper covers the monotherapy dose-escalation part of the phase I ivuxolimab trial, which included N ≈ 50 patients.

The research as a whole found: Partial responders in the 0.1-3.0 mg/kg groups had among the lowest normalized peripheral clonal expansion, especially among CD8+ T cells. The antigen specificity of the clonally expanded peripheral T cells was not determined. After ivuxolimab, expanded clones were on average more numerous among CD8+ T cells than among CD4+ T cells. Low levels of normalized T-cell clonal expansion were also seen in some patients who did not respond. At doses from 0.1 to 3.0 mg/kg, clonal expansion was seen in both CD4+ and CD8+ blood T cells between baseline and week 6.

The germline V gene provides CDR1 MGHDK and CDR2 SYGVNS. Including the terminal cysteine and phenylalanine, the CDR3 comprises 14 residues. Only the CDR3 region is kept as DNA, spanning 42 bases read in frame from base 1. Trimming removed 2 bases from V and 3 bases from J, leaving 11 bases between the germline ends. This sample comprised CD4+ or CD8+ T cells sorted from blood, obtained in a trial of the OX40 agonist ivuxolimab. The sequence joins TRBV25-1 to TRBJ2-7; 5 matching bases give a weak D call of TRBD1. The TCR was taken from an adult with an advanced solid tumor such as melanoma, head and neck, liver or kidney cancer. The CDR3 is CASSEGYRYYEQYF. The sequenced DNA is TGTGCCAGCAGTGAAGGGTACAGGTACTACGAGCAGTACTTC.